Presented here are 23 T cell receptor beta chains from one specimen sequenced in a study of shared clonotypes between healthy human individuals. Using immunoSEQ multiplex PCR, the repertoire was profiled, and TCRdb retains in-frame clones only, with some absent. The sample lists a few million clones; approximately 90% were seen once. Sequencing used naive CD4+ T cells sorted from blood. Subset specified: CD45RA+ positively selected. Every receptor here comes from a man between 18 and 35 years old in good health.

This clone showed up just once. V gene TRBV5-4 combines with J gene TRBJ2-1; 7 nucleotides match TRBD2. This CDR3 spans 16 amino acids. The V and J ends lost 4 bases and 4 bases, in that order; junction bases with no gene match: 11. Germline V gives CDR1 SGHNT, CDR2 YYREEE (reference sequence). Here the CDR3 reads CASSGIGRGRYNEQFF. The CDR3 DNA reads as TGTGCCAGCAGCGGGATAGGGCGGGGGAGATACAATGAGCAGTTCTTC.

The J gene is TRBJ1-2, the V gene TRBV5-1; D not resolved. The ends were cut back, 7 bases at V and 5 bases at J, with 24 bases in the middle. The CDR3 totals 16 residues. Per the germline V gene, CDR1 is SGHRS and CDR2 is YFSETQ. CDR3 sequence: CASQETAGKLSYGYTF. The CDR3 bases are TGCGCCAGCCAAGAGACGGCAGGCAAACTATCTTATGGCTACACCTTC.

J is TRBJ2-7 and V is TRBV5-4, with a possible D match to TRBD1 (5 bases). The CDR3 length is 14 residues. In germline, CDR1 is SGHNT, CDR2 YYREEE (reference sequence). Trimming stripped 3 bases from V and 2 bases from J, with 12 bases between. The CDR3: CASSSVDSPYEQYF. DNA for the CDR3: TGTGCCAGCAGCTCGGTAGACAGCCCCTACGAGCAGTACTTC.

The J gene is TRBJ1-2, the V gene TRBV10-3; a possible D gene is TRBD1 (6 bases). Germline assignment: CDR1 ENHRY and CDR2 SYGVKD. Trimming shortened V by 4 bases and J by 7 bases, and 19 bases separated the two germline ends. The CDR3 loop spans 15 amino acids. The CDR3 reads CAISGGADGGIGYTF. The DNA for the CDR3 is TGTGCCATCAGTGGAGGAGCAGATGGGGGCATTGGCTACACCTTC.

The gene calls are TRBV6-1 and TRBJ2-3; unclear D gene. The CDR3 is 14 amino acids. The germline CDR1 and CDR2 sequences are MNHNS and SASEGT. V dropped 3 bases and J dropped 2 bases, with 9 bases sitting between them. The CDR3 loop is CASSEYYSTDTQYF. In nucleotides, the CDR3 is TGTGCCAGCAGTGAGTACTACTCCACAGATACGCAGTATTTT.

The genes are TRBV5-1 and TRBJ2-2, with D possibly being TRBD1 or TRBD2 (5 bases each). The ends were cut back, 3 bases at V and 7 bases at J, with 10 bases in the middle. The CDR3 covers 13 residues. Germline V gene sequence: CDR1 SGHRS, CDR2 YFSETQ. CDR3 loop: CASSSGDHGELFF. CDR3 nucleotides: TGCGCCAGCAGCTCCGGGGACCACGGGGAGCTGTTTTTT.

The genes are TRBV6-5 and TRBJ2-5; the D gene is possibly TRBD2 (6 bases). Germline CDR1 reads MNHEY; CDR2 reads SVGAGI. Trimming left V 7 bases short and J 1 base short, with 16 bases between. The CDR3 length is 15 residues. CDR3 region: CASIEHGTRQETQYF. The DNA for the CDR3 is TGTGCCAGCATAGAACATGGGACTCGCCAAGAGACCCAGTACTTC.

CDR3 coding DNA: TGTGCCAGCTCACCACCGAAGGCTAGCGGCACCTACAATGAGCAGTTCTTC. Its translation: CASSPPKASGTYNEQFF. The chain joins TRBV18 to TRBJ2-1; TRBD2 agrees at 7 bases. Germline loops: CDR1 KGHSH, CDR2 LQKENI. The CDR3 loop spans 17 amino acids. J lost 2 bases, V lost 0 bases, and 7 bases had no gene match.

CDR3 coding DNA: TGTGCTAGTGGTTTGGGGGCTAAGGCGGGAGGGTCCCTCGATTACGAGCAGTACTTC. The encoded protein is CASGLGAKAGGSLDYEQYF. The chain recombines TRBV12-5 with TRBJ2-7; TRBD2 matches at 9 bases. V lost 1 base and J lost 4; bases outside the gene matches: 17. The CDR3 is 19 residues long. CDR1 is LGHNT, CDR2 FRNRAP, per germline.

This chain links TRBV9 with TRBJ1-4; no definite D call. Germline loops: CDR1 SGDLS, CDR2 YYNGEE. The V and J ends lost 0 bases and 12 bases respectively, with 9 bases between them. The CDR3 is made up of 12 amino acids. CDR3 DNA: TGTGCCAGCAGCGTAGCGGGAGGAGAACTGTTTTTT. Its translation: CASSVAGGELFF.

Of note for this clone: This sample also contains other DNA sequences that code for the same CDR3. The CDR3 nucleotides are TGTGCCAGCAGCTTAGAACGGGAAGAGACCCAGTACTTC. Encoded protein: CASSLEREETQYF. The chain is built from TRBV7-2 and TRBJ2-5; D call uncertain. The CDR3 has 13 residues. Looked up from germline, CDR1 is SGHTA and CDR2 is FQGNSA. The V and J ends lost 1 base and 3 bases respectively, with 6 bases between them. Based on the CDR3 plus reference TRBV7-2 and TRBJ2-5, the full variable domain is GAGVSQSPSNKVTEKGKDVELRCDPISGHTALYWYRQSLGQGLEFLIYFQGNSAPDKSGLPSDRFSAERTGGSVSTLTIQRTQQEDSAVYLCASSLEREETQYFGPGTRLLVL.

This clone is a singleton in its sample. This chain connects TRBV18 to TRBJ1-2; TRBD1 matches at 7 bases. V shed 2 bases, J shed 2 bases, and the junction held 8 bases outside the gene matches. This CDR3 spans 16 amino acids. The germline V gene has CDR1 KGHSH and CDR2 LQKENI. CDR3 in amino acids: CASSPVRQGNNYGYTF. The CDR3 nucleotides read TGTGCCAGCTCACCAGTCCGACAGGGAAACAACTATGGCTACACCTTC. Combining the CDR3 with reference TRBV18 and TRBJ1-2 gives the whole variable domain NAGVMQNPRHLVRRRGQEARLRCSPMKGHSHVYWYRQLPEEGLKFMVYLQKENIIDESGMPKERFSAEFPKEGPSILRIQQVVRGDSAAYFCASSPVRQGNNYGYTFGSGTRLTVV.

About this clone itself: At the DNA level, this CDR3 is encoded by other sequences in the same sample as well. The gene calls are TRBV7-9 and TRBJ2-3; TRBD2 aligns across 8 bases. Germline trimming cut 0 bases from V and 1 base from J; bases unmatched to any gene: 0. This CDR3 has 15 residues. Germline CDR1 SEHNR, CDR2 FQNEAQ (reference sequence). The CDR3 sequence: CASSLAAGGTDTQYF. The CDR3 coding sequence is TGTGCCAGCAGCTTAGCAGCGGGGGGCACAGATACGCAGTATTTT.

The chain links TRBV28 to TRBJ2-1; 7 positions agree with TRBD2. The CDR3 covers 11 residues. Looked up from germline, CDR1 is MDHEN and CDR2 is SYDVKM. Unmatched junction bases numbered 3, after V lost 8 bases and J lost 8 bases. Written as DNA, the CDR3 is TGTGCCAGCGAAGGGAGGGATGAGCAGTTCTTC. Its protein is CASEGRDEQFF.

The chain is built from TRBV6-4 and TRBJ2-1, with 15 bases lining up with TRBD2. The CDR3 runs 15 residues. In germline, CDR1 is MRHNA, CDR2 SNTAGT. After removal of 10 bases from V and 9 bases from J, the junction contained 10 bases not matched to a gene. For the CDR3, the DNA is TGTGCCACAGCCTCTAGGACTAGCGGGGGGGGTGAGCAGTTCTTC. It specifies CATASRTSGGGEQFF.

The rearrangement joins TRBV7-2 to TRBJ2-7, with 8 bases aligning to TRBD1. This CDR3 region has 15 residues. J lost 2 bases, V lost 6 bases, and 9 bases had no gene match. Germline V gene lookup returns CDR1 SGHTA and CDR2 FQGNSA. In DNA, the CDR3 is TGTGCCAGCAGTTTTCTTCGGACAGGGCCCTACGAGCAGTACTTC. This gives the protein CASSFLRTGPYEQYF. The full variable domain, with the rest looked up from reference TRBV7-2 and TRBJ2-7, is GAGVSQSPSNKVTEKGKDVELRCDPISGHTALYWYRQSLGQGLEFLIYFQGNSAPDKSGLPSDRFSAERTGGSVSTLTIQRTQQEDSAVYLCASSFLRTGPYEQYFGPGTRLTVT.

This chain connects TRBV5-1 to TRBJ1-4; the D gene is possibly TRBD1 (6 bases). There are 16 residues in the CDR3. From germline, CDR1 is SGHRS and CDR2 YFSETQ. Trimming cost V 4 bases and J 5 bases, with 18 bases left between them. Here the CDR3 reads CASSATAGGANEKLFF. CDR3 DNA sequence: TGCGCCAGCAGCGCGACAGCGGGGGGGGCAAATGAAAAACTGTTTTTT.

The chain recombines TRBV18 with TRBJ2-1; D perhaps matches TRBD2 (6 bases). The V and J ends lost 3 bases and 8 bases respectively, with 23 bases between them. The CDR3 runs to 17 residues. Germline V CDR1 and CDR2: KGHSH, LQKENI. In nucleotides, the CDR3 is TGTGCCAGCTCACCTCCTATGCGGGACCCTCTCTTCCATGAGCAGTTCTTC. This encodes CASSPPMRDPLFHEQFF.

The chain has TRBV5-1 and TRBJ1-5; unclear D gene. Germline CDR1 reads SGHRS; CDR2 reads YFSETQ. The CDR3 sequence is 14 residues long. V lost 0 bases and J lost 6, with 10 bases in between. CDR3 in amino acids: CASSLDEGSQPQHF. CDR3 bases: TGCGCCAGCAGCTTGGACGAGGGCAGTCAGCCCCAGCATTTT.

This clone has a single count. The CDR3 DNA reads as TGCGCCAGCAGCCTTGGCGGTCTCCCCAACATTCAGTACTTC. Translating gives CASSLGGLPNIQYF. This rearrangement joins TRBV5-1 to TRBJ2-4, with unresolved D. Germline V lookup: CDR1 SGHRS, CDR2 YFSETQ. The CDR3 spans 14 residues. V was shortened by 4 bases and J by 7 bases, with 15 bases between the two germline ends.

This clone appeared a single time. This CDR3 is also generated by other DNA sequences in the sample. The CDR3 DNA reads as TGTGCCAGCAGCCAACCGGGACAGGGTAGCTATGGCTACACCTTC. It specifies CASSQPGQGSYGYTF. The chain is built from TRBV4-2 and TRBJ1-2; the match to TRBD1 covers 9 bases. The CDR3 runs 15 residues. The ends lost 2 bases at V and 4 bases at J; junction bases unmatched: 5. In germline, CDR1 is LGHNA, CDR2 YNFKEQ.

The gene calls are TRBV2 and TRBJ2-7, with D perhaps TRBD2 (7 bases). CDR1 and CDR2 from the germline V gene are SNHLY and FYNNEI. Trimming left V 6 bases short and J 2 bases short, with 17 bases between. The CDR3 extends over 15 amino acids. This CDR3 is CASRPRGALPYEQYF. The CDR3 nucleotides are TGTGCCAGCAGACCCCGGGGGGCGCTTCCCTACGAGCAGTACTTC.

V usage is TRBV6-1 and J usage is TRBJ2-1; 9 nucleotides match TRBD2. Unmatched junction bases numbered 3, after V lost 6 bases and J lost 0 bases. The V gene's germline CDR1 is MNHNS and CDR2 SASEGT. The CDR3 sequence is 15 residues long. CDR3 bases: TGTGCCAGCAGGGTTAGCGGGGGCTCCTACAATGAGCAGTTCTTC. Residues: CASRVSGGSYNEQFF.